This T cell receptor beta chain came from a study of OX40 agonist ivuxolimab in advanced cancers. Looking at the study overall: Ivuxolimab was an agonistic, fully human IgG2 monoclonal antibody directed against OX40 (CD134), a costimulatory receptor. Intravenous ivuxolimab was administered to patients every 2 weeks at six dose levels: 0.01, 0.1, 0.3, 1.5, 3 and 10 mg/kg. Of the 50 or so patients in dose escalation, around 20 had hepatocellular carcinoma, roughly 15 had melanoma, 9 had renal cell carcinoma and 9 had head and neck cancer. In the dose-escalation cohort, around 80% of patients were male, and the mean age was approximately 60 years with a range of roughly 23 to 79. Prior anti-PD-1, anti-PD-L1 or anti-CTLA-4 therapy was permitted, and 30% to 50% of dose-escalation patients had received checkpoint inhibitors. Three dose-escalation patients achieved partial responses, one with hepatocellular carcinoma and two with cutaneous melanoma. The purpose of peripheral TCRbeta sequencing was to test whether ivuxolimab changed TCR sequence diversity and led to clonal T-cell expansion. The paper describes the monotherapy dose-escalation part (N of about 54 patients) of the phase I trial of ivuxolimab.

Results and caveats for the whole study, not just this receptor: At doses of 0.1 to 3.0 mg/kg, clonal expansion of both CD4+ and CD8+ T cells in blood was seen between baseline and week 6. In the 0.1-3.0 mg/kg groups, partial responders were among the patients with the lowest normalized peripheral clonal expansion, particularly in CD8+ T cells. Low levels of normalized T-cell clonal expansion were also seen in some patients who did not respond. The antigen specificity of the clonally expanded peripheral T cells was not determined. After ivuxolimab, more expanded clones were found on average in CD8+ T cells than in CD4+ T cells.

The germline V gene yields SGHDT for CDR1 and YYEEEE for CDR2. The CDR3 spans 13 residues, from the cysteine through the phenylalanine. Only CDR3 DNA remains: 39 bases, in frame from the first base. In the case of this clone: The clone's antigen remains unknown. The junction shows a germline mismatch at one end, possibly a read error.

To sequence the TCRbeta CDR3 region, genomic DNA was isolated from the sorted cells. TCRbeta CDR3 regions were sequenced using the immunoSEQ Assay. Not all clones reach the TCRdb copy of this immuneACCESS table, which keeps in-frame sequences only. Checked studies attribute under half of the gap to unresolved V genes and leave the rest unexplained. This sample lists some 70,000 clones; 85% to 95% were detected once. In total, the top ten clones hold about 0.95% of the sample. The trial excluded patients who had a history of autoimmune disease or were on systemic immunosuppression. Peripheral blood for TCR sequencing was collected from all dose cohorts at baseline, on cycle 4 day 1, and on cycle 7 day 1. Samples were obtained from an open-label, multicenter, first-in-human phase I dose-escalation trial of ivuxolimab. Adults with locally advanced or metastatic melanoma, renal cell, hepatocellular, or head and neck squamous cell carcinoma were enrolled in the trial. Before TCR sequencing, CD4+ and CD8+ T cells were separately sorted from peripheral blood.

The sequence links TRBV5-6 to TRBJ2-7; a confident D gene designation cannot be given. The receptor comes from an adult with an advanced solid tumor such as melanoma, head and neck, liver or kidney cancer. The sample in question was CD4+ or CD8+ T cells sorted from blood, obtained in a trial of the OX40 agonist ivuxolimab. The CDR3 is CASRRTTSHEQYF. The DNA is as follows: TGTGCCAGCAGGCGCACCACCTCCCACGAGCAGTACTTC.